This TCR beta chain was documented in a study of spatial heterogeneity in lung cancer (dated by TCRdb to between 2018 and 2021). Background on the whole study: Beta-chain transcripts were consistently detected in greater numbers than alpha-chain transcripts, which likely reflects a higher abundance of beta-chain transcripts. TCR repertoire features were related to nonsynonymous mutation counts determined by whole-exome sequencing of tumor tissue. In the raw uncorrected reads, each unique combination of TCR and UMI appeared more than ten times on average. Both alpha and beta chains were TCR-sequenced in samples taken at surgery, namely 220 tumor regions, around 64 matched nontumor lung samples and a few dozen PBMC samples. In tumor regions, TCR transcript counts showed a strong correlation with a T cell transcriptional module score derived from matched bulk RNA-seq. TCR alpha and beta repertoires were quantitatively compared across multiple tumor regions, matched nontumor lung and blood in non-small cell lung cancer.

In the paper's terms, the time point label means: sample taken at primary tumor resection. Donors were approximately 72 patients with early-stage, untreated non-small cell lung cancer from the lung TRACERx cohort. For TCR sequencing, whole RNA was extracted from tumor and nontumor lung tissue, or from cryopreserved PBMC samples, and no cell sorting was done. A patient was chosen for TCR sequencing only when enough RNA was available from at least two tumor regions. Tumor and adjacent nontumor lung specimens were reviewed by a lung pathologist before selection. Relative to its sample, this clonotype is medium-sized (0.01 to 0.1%). The antigen it binds to is not known. Base qualities were left out, and no much larger clone turns up one base away. Library creation used 5' RACE. The instrument was a NextSeq 500. The TCR library protocol attached a unique molecular identifier to each TCR cDNA molecule to allow correction of PCR and sequencing errors. As for how the authors treated the data: TCR identification, UMI-based error correction and CDR3 extraction were all carried out with Decombinator tools. TCRs above a frequency of 2 per 1,000, corresponding to the top 1% of the tumor frequency distribution, were defined as expanded. Expanded tumor TCRs statistically deemed absent (corrected P<0.05) from at least one tumor region were classed as regional, and all other expanded tumor TCRs were classed as ubiquitous. Renyi diversity was computed with the R vegan package after each repertoire had been subsampled 100 times to 5,000 TCRs. To build CDR3 similarity networks, amino acid triplet string-kernel similarity was used, and CDR3s were connected when their pairwise similarity was above 0.82. TCRdb applied fastp at Q25 and MiXCR to the public reads, then kept only in-frame beta chains. Merged by CDR3 protein, the rows form single entries marked with the most common genes and DNA. The V and J calls were not made by the authors but by TCRdb's processing. The sample contains about 5,700 distinct CDR3 sequences, about 15% of them found a single time. In total, the top ten clones hold about 11% of the sample.

CDR1 is given as DFQATT and CDR2 as SNEGSKA, both from the germline V gene (reference sequence). The CDR3 contains 16 residues, cysteine and phenylalanine counted. Of all the DNA, just the CDR3 is kept, 48 bases in frame from base 1. The junction shows trimming of 0 bases on V and 4 bases on J, plus 17 bases between the germline ends. Broader findings and caveats from the paper: Additional single-cell paired TCR alpha and beta sequencing was considered necessary to confirm, at a functional level, the hypothesis that regional TCRs recognize regional mutations. Counts of ubiquitous and regional expanded TCRs were found to correlate with counts of ubiquitous and regional nonsynonymous mutations, respectively. The tumor nonsynonymous mutation count correlated with the number of expanded intratumoral alpha and beta TCRs. TCR-seq was estimated to cover only roughly 6.8% of tumor T cells for alpha chains and about 13% for beta chains.

Material: lung tumor tissue, obtained at surgery. Recombination connected TRBV20-1 to TRBJ2-3; the D gene is perhaps TRBD1, on 6 matching bases. This clonotype originated in a male donor with early-stage non-small cell lung cancer. The bases read TGCAGTGCTAGAGATCTGTGGGGGCAAATAGCAGATACGCAGTATTTT. Translation gives CSARDLWGQIADTQYF.